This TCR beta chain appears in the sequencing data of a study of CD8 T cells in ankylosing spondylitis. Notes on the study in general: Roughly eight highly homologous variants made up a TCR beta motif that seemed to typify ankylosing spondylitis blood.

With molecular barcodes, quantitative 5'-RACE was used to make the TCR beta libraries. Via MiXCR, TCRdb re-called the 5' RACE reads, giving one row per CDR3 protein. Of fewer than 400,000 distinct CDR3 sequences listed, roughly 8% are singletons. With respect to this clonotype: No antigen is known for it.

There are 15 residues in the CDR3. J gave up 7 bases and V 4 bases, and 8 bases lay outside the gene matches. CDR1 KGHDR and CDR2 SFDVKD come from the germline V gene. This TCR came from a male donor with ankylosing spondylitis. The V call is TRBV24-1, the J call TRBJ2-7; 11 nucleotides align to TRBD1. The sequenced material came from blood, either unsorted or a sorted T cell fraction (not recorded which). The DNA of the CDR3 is TGTGCCACCAGTGACCCGGGACAGGGGGAGAGAGAGCAGTACTTC. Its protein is CATSDPGQGEREQYF.